This T cell receptor (beta chain) came from a study of cytomegalovirus exposure and HLA in healthy donors. The study's findings and limits: In most subjects, TCR beta sequences reportedly gave accurate predictions of HLA-A and HLA-B alleles.

Germline V gene data show CDR1 as SQVTM and CDR2 as ANQGSEA. Trimming removed 3 bases from V and 5 bases from J, with 16 bases in between. The CDR3 spans 14 residues. Concerning this clone: Its antigen is unidentified.

This PCR relied on a set of 60 Vbeta primers and 13 Jbeta primers. Data came from immunoSEQ multiplex PCR; TCRdb stores just in-frame clones and leaves some out. Found here are 150,000 to 200,000 clones, around 75% of them singletons; the top ten hold approximately 2.8%. The V call is TRBV29-1, the J call TRBJ1-1; D remains unclear. The clonotype was recovered from a male donor in good health and CMV-seronegative. The sequencing input was PBMCs. For the CDR3, the DNA is TGCAGCGTTGAGGGAGCCCCCATGGGTACTGAAGCTTTCTTT. Translated: CSVEGAPMGTEAFF. Drawing the rest from reference TRBV29-1 and TRBJ1-1, the complete variable domain is SAVISQKPSRDICQRGTSLTIQCQVDSQVTMMFWYRQQPGQSLTLIATANQGSEATYESGFVIDKFPISRPNLTFSTLTVSNMSPEDSSIYLCSVEGAPMGTEAFFGQGTRLTVV.